Described below is a single TCR beta chain sequence and its context. The target of this receptor is not known. No base-level quality is on record; no much larger clone is a single base apart. The CDR3 regions of human TCRbeta chains were subjected to immunosequencing. The original methods were these. TCRs in the repertoires were compared against a reference library of SARS-CoV-2-specific TCRs that had been generated with the MIRA antigen-specificity platform. Breadth was defined as the fraction of unique TCRs that were SARS-CoV-2-associated. Depth was defined as the fraction of total T cells that were SARS-CoV-2-associated. Using the MIRA data, every spike-specific TCR was mapped to the spike region that the TCR reacted to and assigned to either a CD4 or a CD8 class. Log10-transformed breadth and depth values were compared by one-way ANOVA with Sidak's multiple comparisons tests. TCRdb mirrors the immuneACCESS table, restricted to in-frame sequences. Some clones are absent from its copies; in checked studies, under half trace to an unresolved V gene, and the reason for the others is unknown. That table is the source of V, J and clone size, and D and trimming were worked out from the DNA. The sample table holds approximately 120,000 clones, of which 75% to 90% were seen once. The ten largest clones capture 3.5% to 5% of the sample.

This entry belongs to a study of T cell responses to AZD1222 COVID-19 vaccine (dated by TCRdb to the early 2020s). Concerning the study at large: TCR sequencing covered fewer than 250 trial participants: about 210 given two doses of AZD1222 and approximately 26 given two doses of MenACWY control vaccine. Trial participants were enrolled by age into subgroups of 18-55, 56-69 and 70-plus years, and around 140, 26 and 57 TCR-sequenced participants, respectively, were included in these subgroups. Study-level results and caveats: Participants were mostly white British and included more females than males, and it was suggested by the authors that clonal diversity may have been underestimated. The vaccine-associated CD4 TCRs covered the entire spike protein, and the dominant responses fell in regions 160-218 and 743-854. In the small 56-69-year group, the increase in depth fell short of significance, most likely because of low power. Because no day 14 peak-response samples were available, repertoires were characterized only after the peak T cell response. After two AZD1222 doses, both the breadth and the depth of spike-specific TCRs were significantly higher than at day 0 and than in MenACWY recipients. Conclusions about previously exposed vaccinees are limited, since just five to seven AZD1222 recipients were seropositive for SARS-CoV-2 at baseline. Reportedly, close to half of the unique spike-specific TCRs recognized epitopes lying outside the regions that are mutated in the B.1.351 and B.1.1.7 variants.

The germline V gene encodes CDR1 LGHNA and CDR2 YSLEER. V sheds 0 bases and J sheds 3 bases, leaving 17 bases between their ends. From the cysteine through the phenylalanine, the CDR3 covers 17 amino acids. Only the CDR3 portion is preserved as DNA: 51 bases, with reading frame beginning at the first base. The time point label here, explained by the study, means: about 28 days (+/-7) after the second vaccine dose. AZD1222 recipients whose second dose came at about 4 weeks and those whose second dose came at about 12 weeks were combined into one group, since spike-specific TCR depth and breadth did not differ between the two schedules. Samples from vaccinated people were obtained from the UK trials COV001 and COV002, which included a single-blind randomized controlled phase 2/3 trial of AZD1222 (ChAdOx1 nCoV-19) in healthy adults. For TCRbeta chain sequencing, PBMC samples from trial participants were taken at day 0 and at day 28 after the second dose.

Here the chain combines TRBV4-3 and TRBJ1-1, with a weak D call of TRBD1 (5 bases match). The sequencing used peripheral blood, collected 28 days after the second AZD1222 dose. The sequence was collected from an adult who received the AZD1222 COVID-19 vaccine. The CDR3 is CASSQDSGGDGDTEAFF. In nucleotide form, the sequence is TGCGCCAGCAGCCAAGATTCCGGAGGGGATGGAGACACTGAAGCTTTCTTT.